This passage covers 28 T cell receptor beta chains from one sample sequenced in a study of blood T cell repertoires in COVID-19 (dated by TCRdb to about 2020). Library creation used the immunoSEQ multiplex PCR assay. TCRdb carries this immuneACCESS record with in-frame sequences only. Its versions omit some clonotypes, under half of them owing to an unresolved V gene in the studies checked, with the rest unexplained. The sample records some 350,000 clones, around 92% of which are singletons. Of the sample, less than 3.5% falls within the top ten clones. Sequencing input: peripheral blood. The source of these receptors is a woman in her twenties or thirties with COVID-19, enrolled during active disease.

V and J are TRBV29-1 and TRBJ1-4; 7 nucleotides line up with TRBD1. The germline gives CDR1 SQVTM, CDR2 ANQGSEA. The CDR3 sequence is 17 residues long. Trimming took 6 bases from V and 2 from J; bases not matched to a gene: 15. The CDR3 region is CSVRYGGGRGTNEKLFF. CDR3 DNA sequence: TGCAGCGTCCGTTACGGAGGGGGCCGAGGGACTAATGAAAAACTGTTTTTT.

The chain joins TRBV7-2 to TRBJ1-5; the D gene is possibly TRBD1 (6 bases). The CDR3 is made up of 15 amino acids. Germline V lookup: CDR1 SGHTA, CDR2 FQGNSA. V shed 1 base and J shed 2 bases, with 9 bases lying between them. The CDR3 reads CASSLGQVGNQPQHF. The CDR3 bases are TGTGCCAGCAGCTTAGGACAGGTGGGCAATCAGCCCCAGCATTTT.

This chain links TRBV14 with TRBJ1-2, with a possible D match to TRBD1 (5 bases). The ends were cut back, 4 bases at V and 7 bases at J, with 19 bases in the middle. Germline V gives CDR1 SGHDN, CDR2 FVKESK. The CDR3 length is 15 residues. The CDR3 DNA is TGTGCCAGCAGCCGCGAACAGGCAGGGTGGACTGGCTACACCTTC. Protein: CASSREQAGWTGYTF.

This clone was seen just once. This chain connects TRBV7-2 to TRBJ1-5, with TRBD1 as a possible D gene (5 bases). Germline V gene data show CDR1 as SGHTA and CDR2 as FQGNSA. CDR3 length equals 15 residues. V lost 4 bases to trimming and J lost 2 bases, with 12 bases between them. The CDR3 protein is CASSSWDSRNQPQHF. In DNA, the CDR3 is TGTGCCAGCAGCTCCTGGGACTCACGCAATCAGCCCCAGCATTTT. Using reference TRBV7-2 and TRBJ1-5 for the parts outside the CDR3, the full variable domain is GAGVSQSPSNKVTEKGKDVELRCDPISGHTALYWYRQSLGQGLEFLIYFQGNSAPDKSGLPSDRFSAERTGGSVSTLTIQRTQQEDSAVYLCASSSWDSRNQPQHFGDGTRLSIL.

This sequence joins TRBV9 and TRBJ1-2; no reliable D call. The CDR3 runs 12 residues. Germline CDR1 reads SGDLS; CDR2 reads YYNGEE. Trimming stripped 4 bases from V and 4 bases from J, with 8 bases between. The CDR3 protein is CASSPGVYGYTF. The CDR3 DNA reads TGTGCCAGCAGCCCGGGTGTCTATGGCTACACCTTC.

This clone appeared a single time. The chain recombines TRBV10-3 with TRBJ1-1, with TRBD1 matching 7 bases. This CDR3 contains 15 residues. V shed 0 bases, J shed 4 bases, and the junction held 5 bases outside the gene matches. Per germline, CDR1 ENHRY and CDR2 SYGVKD. CDR3 DNA sequence: TGTGCCATCAGTGAGTCGGGACAGCATTTCACTGAAGCTTTCTTT. It specifies CAISESGQHFTEAFF.

V is TRBV10-1 and J is TRBJ1-3; D remains unclear. This CDR3 is 13 amino acids long. Germline V gives CDR1 WNHNN, CDR2 SYGVQD (reference sequence). V was cut by 0 bases and J by 11 bases, with 11 bases left in between. The CDR3 DNA reads TGCGCCAGCAGTGAGTCGGGCCGCCTTCCCATATATTTT. Protein: CASSESGRLPIYF.

The chain employs TRBV10-3 and TRBJ2-1, with D tentatively TRBD2 (5 bases). The CDR3 length is 15 residues. V shed 0 bases and J shed 4 bases, with 10 bases lying between them. Germline V gene data show CDR1 as ENHRY and CDR2 as SYGVKD. The CDR3 is CAISESWERYNEQFF. The DNA for the CDR3 is TGTGCCATCAGTGAGTCATGGGAGCGGTACAATGAGCAGTTCTTC.

The gene calls are TRBV5-1 and TRBJ1-6, with 9 positions matching TRBD1. CDR1 and CDR2 from the germline V gene are SGHRS and YFSETQ. The CDR3 sequence is 16 residues long. Losses at the gene ends were 6 bases for V and 7 bases for J; bases not matched to a gene: 11. CDR3 sequence reads: CASTLTAGTGNSPLHF. Here the CDR3 DNA reads TGCGCCAGCACCCTCACAGCCGGGACAGGGAATTCACCCCTCCACTTT.

The chain carries TRBV5-4 and TRBJ1-1; D is uncertain. Between the trimmed V and J ends, which lost 6 bases and 4 bases, there was a span of 22 bases. The CDR3 is made up of 16 amino acids. Germline CDR1 SGHNT, CDR2 YYREEE (reference sequence). The CDR3 DNA follows: TGTGCCAGCACCTCTGGGTTTGCGGGTGGAGGCACTGAAGCTTTCTTT. This gives the protein CASTSGFAGGGTEAFF.

The V call is TRBV7-9, the J call TRBJ1-6, with a weak D call TRBD1 (5 bases). The germline CDR1 and CDR2 sequences are SEHNR and FQNEAQ (reference sequence). The CDR3 loop spans 15 amino acids. V lost 5 bases and J lost 9, with 17 bases in between. As DNA, the CDR3 is TGTGCCAGCAGCCCTGGGACTCGGGTTTCTTCACCCCTCCACTTT. Its translation is CASSPGTRVSSPLHF.

V and J are TRBV5-4 and TRBJ2-1; 11 positions agree with TRBD2. From germline, CDR1 is SGHNT and CDR2 YYREEE (reference sequence). V shed 2 bases, J shed 4 bases, and the junction held 8 bases outside the gene matches. The CDR3 loop spans 17 amino acids. The CDR3 is CASSFATSGNPYNEQFF. In DNA, the CDR3 is TGTGCCAGCAGCTTTGCGACTAGCGGGAACCCATACAATGAGCAGTTCTTC.

This chain uses TRBV28 with TRBJ1-5, with 10 bases lining up with TRBD1. J was trimmed by 2 bases and V by 5 bases; bases with no gene match: 3. The CDR3 totals 15 residues. Germline V gene sequence: CDR1 MDHEN, CDR2 SYDVKM. Here the CDR3 DNA reads TGTGCCAGCAGTCGACAGGGGGCAGGCAATCAGCCCCAGCATTTT. This encodes CASSRQGAGNQPQHF.

The chain has TRBV19 and TRBJ1-2; D is possibly TRBD1 (6 bases). The CDR3 totals 16 residues. Germline V CDR1 and CDR2: LNHDA, SQIVND (reference sequence). Trimming removed 6 bases from V and 0 bases from J, with 17 bases in between. The CDR3 is CASSTSKDRSNYGYTF. The CDR3 DNA reads TGTGCCAGTAGCACTTCCAAGGACAGATCTAACTATGGCTACACCTTC.

V usage is TRBV19 and J usage is TRBJ2-1; D may be TRBD2 (5 bases). This CDR3 spans 15 amino acids. The germline V gene has CDR1 LNHDA and CDR2 SQIVND (reference sequence). V lost 3 bases and J lost 2, with 11 bases in between. The CDR3 DNA reads as TGTGCCAGTAGTATCGAGGGAGTCCCCTACAATGAGCAGTTCTTC. This translates into CASSIEGVPYNEQFF.

The rearrangement joins TRBV12-3 or TRBV12-4 to TRBJ2-1; TRBD1 aligns across 8 bases. The trim removed 2 bases at V and 15 bases at J, leaving 9 bases unmatched. The CDR3 spans 13 residues. The DNA for the CDR3 is TGTGCCAGCAGTTTACAATCACCGGGACAGGTGTTCTTC. It translates to CASSLQSPGQVFF.

This chain connects TRBV7-9 to TRBJ2-1; no definite D call. Germline CDR1 and CDR2: SEHNR and FQNEAQ (reference sequence). V lost 7 bases and J 9 bases, leaving 16 bases between the germline ends. The CDR3 runs 13 residues. Here the CDR3 DNA reads TGTGCCAGCAACGGTAATAGAGGCGGTGAGCAGTTCTTC. Its protein product is CASNGNRGGEQFF.

This chain uses TRBV5-1 with TRBJ2-1; tentative D call: TRBD1 (5 bases). The CDR3 spans 17 residues. With 3 bases removed from V and 0 bases from J, the gap between germline ends came to 16 bases. Germline V gives CDR1 SGHRS, CDR2 YFSETQ. The CDR3 region is CASSSHRGSSSYNEQFF. The CDR3, as DNA: TGCGCCAGCAGCTCCCATAGGGGCTCGTCCTCCTACAATGAGCAGTTCTTC.

The chain recombines TRBV28 with TRBJ2-2; TRBD1 aligns across 9 bases. Per the germline V gene, CDR1 is MDHEN and CDR2 is SYDVKM. The CDR3 is made up of 18 amino acids. V lost 5 bases and J lost 5; bases outside the gene matches: 15. The CDR3 coding sequence is TGTGCCAGCAGTAGTATTCGGACAGGGGTTTTTCGAACCGGGGAGCTGTTTTTT. Its translation: CASSSIRTGVFRTGELFF.

The chain employs TRBV7-8 and TRBJ2-3, with 7 nucleotides matching TRBD2. Germline V lookup: CDR1 SGHVS, CDR2 FQNEAQ. Losses at the gene ends were 3 bases for V and 2 bases for J; bases not matched to a gene: 5. The length of the CDR3 is 15 residues. The CDR3 nucleotides read TGTGCCAGCAGCTTGGGCGGGAGTCCCACAGATACGCAGTATTTT. It translates to CASSLGGSPTDTQYF.

The chain carries TRBV20-1 and TRBJ1-5; TRBD1 might be the D (5 bases). Trimming removed 3 bases from V and 6 bases from J, with 15 bases in between. Germline CDR1 DFQATT, CDR2 SNEGSKA (reference sequence). CDR3 length: 14 amino acids. The CDR3 spells CSASRSGILQPQHF. DNA of the CDR3: TGCAGTGCTAGTAGGTCAGGGATTCTTCAGCCCCAGCATTTT.

This chain links TRBV6-5 with TRBJ1-6; D is perhaps TRBD1 (6 bases). The CDR3 covers 16 residues. With 0 bases removed from V and 2 bases from J, the gap between germline ends came to 8 bases. CDR1 MNHEY and CDR2 SVGAGI come from the germline V gene. The CDR3 sequence is CASSYSAGAYNSPLHF. Here the CDR3 DNA reads TGTGCCAGCAGTTACTCGGCAGGGGCCTATAATTCACCCCTCCACTTT.

This clone was counted a single time. The CDR3 spells CATSIRDRPGTEAFF. Here the CDR3 DNA reads TGTGCCACCAGCATAAGGGACAGGCCTGGTACTGAAGCTTTCTTT. V and J are TRBV15 and TRBJ1-1; TRBD1 matches at 8 bases. Germline V CDR1 and CDR2: LNHNV, YYDKDF (reference sequence). The ends lost 4 bases at V and 5 bases at J; junction bases unmatched: 9. This CDR3 spans 15 amino acids.

The sample holds a few counts of this clone. This chain uses TRBV29-1 with TRBJ1-3; maybe TRBD1 (6 bases). The CDR3 length is 13 residues. Germline values: CDR1 SQVTM, CDR2 ANQGSEA. Trimming shortened V by 4 bases and J by 6 bases, and 13 bases separated the two germline ends. The CDR3 spells CSVAFAGVNTIYF. The CDR3 bases are TGCAGCGTTGCGTTCGCAGGGGTAAACACCATATATTTT.

The chain employs TRBV7-8 and TRBJ1-5; no firm D call. The CDR3 sequence is 15 residues long. Germline V lookup: CDR1 SGHVS, CDR2 FQNEAQ. Trimming shortened V by 5 bases and J by 2 bases, and 13 bases separated the two germline ends. The CDR3, as DNA: TGTGCCAGCAGCCACAGCTGGGTACGCAATCAGCCCCAGCATTTT. Translating gives CASSHSWVRNQPQHF.

V usage is TRBV28 and J usage is TRBJ2-7; no definite D call. Trimming removed 1 base from V and 3 bases from J, with 7 bases in between. CDR3 length: 13 amino acids. CDR1 is MDHEN, CDR2 SYDVKM, per germline. CDR3 protein: CASSLSASYEQYV. The CDR3 bases are TGTGCCAGCAGTTTATCAGCGAGCTACGAGCAGTACGTC.

This sequence joins TRBV5-5 and TRBJ1-5; D uncertain. The CDR3 has 14 residues. The V gene's germline CDR1 is SGHKS and CDR2 YYEKEE (reference sequence). Trimming left V 1 base short and J 2 bases short, with 7 bases between. The CDR3, as DNA: TGTGCCAGCAGCTTGTTCGGAGGCAATCAGCCCCAGCATTTT. It specifies CASSLFGGNQPQHF.

The chain has TRBV20-1 and TRBJ2-1; a weak D match, TRBD1 (6 bases). CDR1 is DFQATT and CDR2 is SNEGSKA in the germline V gene (reference sequence). V was pared by 3 bases and J by 8 bases, with 20 bases between. The CDR3 has 15 residues. The CDR3 nucleotides are TGCAGTGCTAGTACTCAGGGGCGCCTAGGCTATGAGCAGTTCTTC. It specifies CSASTQGRLGYEQFF.